The entry below describes one T cell receptor beta chain. Data came from immunoSEQ multiplex PCR; TCRdb stores just in-frame clones and leaves some out. The sample records about 76,000 clones, about three quarters being singletons. These data come from a study of T cell responses to AZD1222 COVID-19 vaccine. J gave up 4 bases and V 4 bases, and 6 bases lay outside the gene matches. Germline assignment: CDR1 MNHEY and CDR2 SVGEGT. The CDR3 has 15 residues. The genes are TRBV6-2 or TRBV6-3 and TRBJ2-2; the match to TRBD1 covers 7 bases. Sample: peripheral blood, taken 28 days after the second dose of the MenACWY control vaccine. This sequence was found in an adult who received the MenACWY meningococcal vaccine as a control. The CDR3 bases are TGTGCCAGCAGTTTTCCAGGGGGTATCACCGGGGAGCTGTTTTTT. Its protein is CASSFPGGITGELFF.